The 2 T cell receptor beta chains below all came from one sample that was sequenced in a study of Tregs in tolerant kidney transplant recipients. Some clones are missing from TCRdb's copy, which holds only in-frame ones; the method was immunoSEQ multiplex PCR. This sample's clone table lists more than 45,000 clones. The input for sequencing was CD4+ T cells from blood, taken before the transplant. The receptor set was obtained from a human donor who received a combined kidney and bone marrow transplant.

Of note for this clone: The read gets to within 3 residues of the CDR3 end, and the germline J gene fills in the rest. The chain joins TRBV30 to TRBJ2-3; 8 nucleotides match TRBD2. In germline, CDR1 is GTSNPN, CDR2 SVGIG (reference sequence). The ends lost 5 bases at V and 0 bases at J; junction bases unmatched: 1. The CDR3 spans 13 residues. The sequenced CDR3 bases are TGTGCCTGGGGACTAGCTAGCACAGATACG. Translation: CAWGLASTDT. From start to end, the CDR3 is CAWGLASTDTQYF.

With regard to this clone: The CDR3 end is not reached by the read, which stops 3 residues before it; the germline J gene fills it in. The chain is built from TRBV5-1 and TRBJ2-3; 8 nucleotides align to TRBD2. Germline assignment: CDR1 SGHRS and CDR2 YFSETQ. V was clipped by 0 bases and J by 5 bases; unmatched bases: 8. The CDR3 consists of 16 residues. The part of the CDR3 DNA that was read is TGCGCCAGCAGCTTGGGAGCGGGAGTTGGTATAGATACG. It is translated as CASSLGAGVGIDT. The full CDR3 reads CASSLGAGVGIDTQYF.